The present entry profiles one T cell receptor beta chain with its context. The entry originates in a study of OX40 agonist ivuxolimab in advanced cancers. Across the study: Aged roughly 23 to 80 with a mean of 60 years, they were approximately 80% male. Three patients showed partial responses: one hepatocellular carcinoma and two cutaneous melanoma cases.

Patients were excluded for autoimmune disease history or systemic immunosuppression. The repertoire was sequenced with immunoSEQ multiplex PCR; TCRdb's copy has only in-frame clones and lacks some. The sample lists some 20,000 clones; 65% to 85% were seen once. Trimming removed 4 bases from V and 0 bases from J; junction bases left unmatched: 13. The CDR3 is made up of 19 amino acids. The V gene's germline CDR1 is LGHNA and CDR2 YNFKEQ. Sequenced here: CD4+ or CD8+ T cells sorted from blood, sampled in a trial of the OX40 agonist ivuxolimab. The sequence was collected from an adult with an advanced solid tumor such as melanoma, head and neck, liver or kidney cancer. V is TRBV4-2 and J is TRBJ1-5; TRBD1 aligns across 9 bases. CDR3 sequence (DNA): TGTGCCAGCAGCCCGGGGACAGGGATCGACTTTAATAGCAATCAGCCCCAGCATTTT. It is translated as CASSPGTGIDFNSNQPQHF.